One sample yielded the 18 T cell receptor beta chains listed below, sequenced in a study of blood T cell repertoires in COVID-19. This table comes from immunoSEQ multiplex PCR, and its TCRdb copy is limited to in-frame clones, with some not included. The data hold 250,000 to 350,000 clones, with roughly 91% observed a single time. The sample taken for sequencing was peripheral blood. The receptors here all came from a man aged 25 to 45 with acute or convalescent COVID-19.

The CDR3 here is CASSLGAGPNTIYF. The CDR3 region has the DNA TGCGCCAGCAGCTTGGGGGCAGGGCCAAACACCATATATTTT. The gene calls are TRBV5-1 and TRBJ1-3, with a weak D call TRBD1 (5 bases). In germline, CDR1 is SGHRS, CDR2 YFSETQ. The CDR3 is 14 residues long. V was cut by 0 bases and J by 6 bases, with 10 bases left in between.

The genes are TRBV11-2 and TRBJ2-1; 8 bases are shared with TRBD1. The V gene end was trimmed by 0 bases and the J gene end by 4 bases; junction bases not matched to a gene: 2. Germline V gene sequence: CDR1 SGHAT, CDR2 FQNNGV. The CDR3 totals 15 residues. This CDR3 reads CASSLDRGRYNEQFF. In DNA, the CDR3 is TGTGCCAGCAGCTTAGACAGGGGGCGGTACAATGAGCAGTTCTTC.

As regards this clone: A junction boundary mismatches the germline segment, possibly from a read error. J is TRBJ1-1 and V is TRBV4-2; D ambiguous. The CDR3 consists of 11 residues. Germline CDR1 LGHNA, CDR2 YNFKEQ. Here the CDR3 DNA reads TGTGCCAGCAGCCAAGATCCGGTTCGAAGATTT. This translates into CASSQDPVRRF.

The gene calls are TRBV14 and TRBJ2-7; D uncertain. Germline loops: CDR1 SGHDN, CDR2 FVKESK. The CDR3 has 14 amino acids. V was trimmed by 4 bases and J by 6 bases, leaving 16 bases between them. CDR3 region: CASSPAGYVREQYF. In DNA, the CDR3 is TGTGCCAGCAGCCCCGCCGGGTACGTGCGCGAGCAGTACTTC.

This chain joins TRBV19 and TRBJ2-7; D not certain. The CDR3 runs to 16 residues. V dropped 4 bases and J dropped 0 bases, with 16 bases sitting between them. CDR1 is LNHDA and CDR2 is SQIVND in the germline V gene (reference sequence). CDR3 DNA: TGTGCCAGTAGTACTTCGCCAGCGAGCGCCTCCTACGAGCAGTACTTC. Translated: CASSTSPASASYEQYF.

The chain is built from TRBV7-9 and TRBJ1-1; 7 bases are shared with TRBD1. The CDR3 runs 16 residues. Germline V gene sequence: CDR1 SEHNR, CDR2 FQNEAQ (reference sequence). The trim removed 5 bases at V and 5 bases at J, leaving 14 bases unmatched. The CDR3 coding sequence is TGTGCCAGCAGCCCTACAGGGGCCGATTCCGATACTGAAGCTTTCTTT. Translated: CASSPTGADSDTEAFF.

This chain joins TRBV5-1 and TRBJ1-2; D gene ambiguous. The CDR3 extends over 12 amino acids. CDR1 and CDR2 from the germline V gene are SGHRS and YFSETQ. V lost 4 bases, J lost 8 bases, and 12 bases lay in between. CDR3 sequence (DNA): TGCGCCAGCAGCGGAAGGATACAGGGCTACACCTTC. It is translated as CASSGRIQGYTF.

The chain uses TRBV6-5 and TRBJ1-1; 10 positions match TRBD1. The V and J ends lost 6 bases and 6 bases, in that order; junction bases with no gene match: 4. The CDR3 has 13 residues. Per the germline V gene, CDR1 is MNHEY and CDR2 is SVGAGI. The CDR3 reads CASRRDRGPEAFF. The CDR3, as DNA: TGTGCCAGCAGGAGGGACAGGGGCCCTGAAGCTTTCTTT.

This rearrangement joins TRBV29-1 to TRBJ1-1; D is possibly TRBD1 (6 bases). Per the germline V gene, CDR1 is SQVTM and CDR2 is ANQGSEA. There are 13 residues in the CDR3. V was pared by 8 bases and J by 1 base, with 14 bases between. The DNA for the CDR3 is TGCAGCACCCGGACAGCGCCGAACACTGAAGCTTTCTTT. Its translation: CSTRTAPNTEAFF. The full variable domain, its missing parts supplied by reference TRBV29-1 and TRBJ1-1, is SAVISQKPSRDICQRGTSLTIQCQVDSQVTMMFWYRQQPGQSLTLIATANQGSEATYESGFVIDKFPISRPNLTFSTLTVSNMSPEDSSIYLCSTRTAPNTEAFFGQGTRLTVV.

A single count supports this clone. The rearrangement links TRBV3-1 (or the pseudogene TRBV3-2) to TRBJ1-3, with D maybe TRBD1 (5 bases). Germline CDR1 LGHDT, CDR2 YNNKEL (reference sequence). The length of the CDR3 is 15 residues. V lost 4 bases and J 4 bases, leaving 14 bases between the germline ends. In nucleotides, the CDR3 is TGTGCCAGCAGCCCTTCTACCCAGGGAGGAAACACCATATATTTT. It is translated as CASSPSTQGGNTIYF.

The V call is TRBV5-1, the J call TRBJ2-7, with 8 bases fitting TRBD1. The CDR3 loop spans 15 amino acids. Trimming at V came to 3 bases and at J to 1 base, leaving 6 bases not matched to a gene. Germline V CDR1 and CDR2: SGHRS, YFSETQ. CDR3 protein: CASSSGQGSSYEQYF. In DNA, the CDR3 is TGCGCCAGCAGCTCTGGACAGGGATCATCCTACGAGCAGTACTTC.

The chain uses TRBV28 and TRBJ2-7; D is perhaps TRBD2 (6 bases). The V end was cut by 10 bases, the J end by 4 bases, with 17 bases between. This CDR3 spans 13 amino acids. CDR1 is MDHEN, CDR2 SYDVKM, per germline. CDR3 residues: CATGRLVGYEQYF. The DNA for the CDR3 is TGTGCCACGGGGAGGCTAGTGGGGTACGAGCAGTACTTC.

The rearrangement links TRBV28 to TRBJ1-2; 7 bases are shared with TRBD1. V shed 5 bases and J 12 bases; nucleotides not matched to a gene: 6. Germline V gene data show CDR1 as MDHEN and CDR2 as SYDVKM. The CDR3 spans 11 residues. The CDR3, as DNA: TGTGCCAGCAGTAGACAGGGTTCCCACACCTTC. Protein: CASSRQGSHTF.

The chain combines TRBV10-3 with TRBJ1-5, with D unresolved. This CDR3 is built from 17 residues. Germline V gene lookup returns CDR1 ENHRY and CDR2 SYGVKD. Trimming took 3 bases from V and 0 from J, leaving 15 bases between them. The CDR3 region is CAISDSMERPSNQPQHF. CDR3 DNA: TGTGCCATCAGTGACTCCATGGAGCGGCCTAGCAATCAGCCCCAGCATTTT.

The genes are TRBV2 and TRBJ2-1, with 7 nucleotides matching TRBD1. The germline V gene has CDR1 SNHLY and CDR2 FYNNEI. V dropped 3 bases and J dropped 12; count of bases not matched to a gene: 14. CDR3 length: 15 residues. The CDR3 DNA sequence: TGTGCCAGCAGTGATCAGGGGGTGCCCGGTGAAGGGCAGTTCTTC. Residues: CASSDQGVPGEGQFF. Together with reference TRBV2 and TRBJ2-1, the CDR3 gives the full variable domain: EPEVTQTPSHQVTQMGQEVILRCVPISNHLYFYWYRQILGQKVEFLVSFYNNEISEKSEIFDDQFSVERPDGSNFTLKIRSTKLEDSAMYFCASSDQGVPGEGQFFGPGTRLTVL.

V and J are TRBV9 and TRBJ2-3; a weak D match, TRBD2 (6 bases). V shed 2 bases and J shed 0 bases, with 13 bases lying between them. This CDR3 is 16 amino acids long. In germline, CDR1 is SGDLS, CDR2 YYNGEE. The CDR3 loop is CASSVDSGSSTDTQYF. The CDR3 nucleotides are TGTGCCAGCAGCGTGGATAGCGGATCTAGCACAGATACGCAGTATTTT. Full variable domain (outside the CDR3, taken from reference TRBV9 and TRBJ2-3): DSGVTQTPKHLITATGQRVTLRCSPRSGDLSVYWYQQSLDQGLQFLIQYYNGEERAKGNILERFSAQQFPDLHSELNLSSLELGDSALYFCASSVDSGSSTDTQYFGPGTRLTVL.

The genes are TRBV28 and TRBJ1-2; the D gene is possibly TRBD1 (6 bases). CDR3 length equals 14 residues. The V end lost 3 bases, the J end lost 4 bases, and 12 bases lay between the germline ends. The germline CDR1 and CDR2 sequences are MDHEN and SYDVKM. CDR3 nucleotide sequence: TGTGCCAGCAGTTTGACAGGATCTTTCTATGGCTACACCTTC. Protein product: CASSLTGSFYGYTF.

The genes are TRBV19 and TRBJ1-4; 12 bases are a match to TRBD1. J gave up 0 bases and V 4 bases, and 6 bases lay outside the gene matches. CDR1 and CDR2 (germline): LNHDA, SQIVND (reference sequence). This CDR3 region has 18 residues. The CDR3 is CASSTRDRGPATNEKLFF. In DNA form, the CDR3 reads TGTGCCAGTAGTACCCGGGACAGGGGGCCTGCAACTAATGAAAAACTGTTTTTT.